Detailed here is one TCR beta chain. What it recognizes is unknown. The PCR ran on 60 Vbeta and 13 Jbeta primers. Original processing methods: Around 12 million of some 80 million unique TCR beta chains were shared, per a later count. Produced via immunoSEQ multiplex PCR; TCRdb's table is partial and in-frame only. The V and J calls and clone size come from that table; D and trimming were worked out from the DNA. The sample consists of around 140,000 clones, around three quarters of them appearing once. This specimen comes from a study of cytomegalovirus exposure and HLA in healthy donors. About the study: Unique TCRs numbering some 80 million, obtained from HLA-typed donors, made up an early data release.

Study observations and caveats: There were 150 to 200 TCR beta chains listed as cytomegalovirus-associated.

The germline V gene encodes CDR1 SGHTA and CDR2 FQGNSA. The CDR3 extends over 13 amino acids. Trimming took 5 bases from V and 8 from J; bases not matched to a gene: 9. The J gene is TRBJ2-7, the V gene TRBV7-2; 7 bases agree with TRBD2. The source of this sequence is a woman between 18 and 30 years old in good health and CMV-seropositive. Sequencing input: PBMCs. The CDR3 bases are TGTGCCAGCAGCCGTATCGGGGGGAAACAGCAGTACTTC. This sequence encodes CASSRIGGKQQYF.